This T cell receptor beta chain is drawn from a study of beta chain features in type 1 diabetes. Reverse transcription of all isolated RNA meant that expressed TCRB transcripts were sequenced. Produced via immunoSEQ multiplex PCR; TCRdb's table is partial and in-frame only. The sample shows about 470,000 clones, about 29% of them seen only once. This CDR3 contains 14 residues. Trimming stripped 5 bases from V and 8 bases from J, with 16 bases between. Germline V gene data show CDR1 as SGHTA and CDR2 as FQGNSA. This clone occurred a few times. The gene calls are TRBV7-2 and TRBJ2-1; D perhaps matches TRBD2 (5 bases). This clonotype originated in a man younger than 35 in good health. Sequencing was carried out using naive CD4+ T cells from blood. The CDR3 spells CASSARGYGHEQFF. The DNA of the CDR3 is TGTGCCAGCAGCGCCCGGGGTTACGGCCATGAGCAGTTCTTC.